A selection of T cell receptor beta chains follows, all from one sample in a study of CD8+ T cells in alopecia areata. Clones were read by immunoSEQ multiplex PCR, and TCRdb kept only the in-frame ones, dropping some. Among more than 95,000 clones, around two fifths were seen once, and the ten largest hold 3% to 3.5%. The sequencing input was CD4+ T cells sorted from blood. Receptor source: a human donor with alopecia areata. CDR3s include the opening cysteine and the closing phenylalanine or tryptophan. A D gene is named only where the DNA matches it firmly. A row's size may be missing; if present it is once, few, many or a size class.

DNA: TGTGCCAGCAGCTTATTTGATGATGAGCAGTTCTTC
CDR3: CASSLFDDEQFF
J: TRBJ2-1
D: NA
size: few
V: TRBV7-2

DNA: TGTGCCAGCAGCTCCAGGGCAGATACGCAGTATTTT
CDR3: CASSSRADTQYF
J: TRBJ2-3
D: NA
size: few
V: TRBV7-2

DNA: TGTGCCAGCAGCCTTGGCCTGCGGACAGCTAATTCACCCCTCCACTTT
CDR3: CASSLGLRTANSPLHF
J: TRBJ1-6
D: NA
size: NA
V: TRBV11-2

DNA: TGTGCCAGCAGCTTTAGTAGCGGGGGCTACAATGAGCAGTTCTTC
CDR3: CASSFSSGGYNEQFF
J: TRBJ2-1
D: TRBD2
size: few
V: TRBV7-8

DNA: TGCAGCGTCGGGGTCGTCGTAGGGGGTAATGAGCAGTTCTTC
CDR3: CSVGVVVGGNEQFF
J: TRBJ2-1
D: NA
size: NA
V: TRBV29-1

DNA: TGTGCCAGCAGTTACCGAGACCTCTACGAGCAGTACTTC
CDR3: CASSYRDLYEQYF
J: TRBJ2-7
D: NA
size: few
V: TRBV6-6

DNA: TGCGCCAGCAGCAGAGGGGGACTAGCGGATAAAAACATTCAGTACTTC
CDR3: CASSRGGLADKNIQYF
J: TRBJ2-4
D: TRBD2
size: NA
V: TRBV4-1

DNA: TGTGCCAGCAGCTATACAGGGAGCTCCTACAATGAGCAGTTCTTC
CDR3: CASSYTGSSYNEQFF
J: TRBJ2-1
D: NA
size: few
V: TRBV7-2

DNA: TGTGCCAGCAGACTCACTCGGACAGGGTCGATCACTGAAGCTTTCTTT
CDR3: CASRLTRTGSITEAFF
J: TRBJ1-1
D: TRBD1
size: few
V: TRBV7-2

DNA: TGTGCCAGCAGTCCCGGGCTGCTAGCGGGAGATACGCAGTATTTT
CDR3: CASSPGLLAGDTQYF
J: TRBJ2-3
D: TRBD2
size: NA
V: TRBV6-5

DNA: TGTGCCAGCAGCGTAGGAAGACTAGGGGTTTCGGCTTTCTTT
CDR3: CASSVGRLGVSAFF
J: TRBJ1-1
D: NA
size: few
V: TRBV7-2

DNA: TGTGCCAGCAGCTTATGGCCTAGCAGCTCTGGGGCCAACGTCCTGACTTTC
CDR3: CASSLWPSSSGANVLTF
J: TRBJ2-6
D: NA
size: NA
V: TRBV7-3

DNA: TGCAGCGTTGGGCTAGCGGGAGTCCGAGATACGCAGTATTTT
CDR3: CSVGLAGVRDTQYF
J: TRBJ2-3
D: TRBD2
size: few
V: TRBV29-1

DNA: TGTGCTAGTGGTCGAGACCAAGAGACCCAGTACTTC
CDR3: CASGRDQETQYF
J: TRBJ2-5
D: NA
size: NA
V: TRBV12-5

DNA: TGTGCCAGCAGCTTAGTGTCAGGGAGGAATGAGCAGTTCTTC
CDR3: CASSLVSGRNEQFF
J: TRBJ2-1
D: NA
size: NA
V: TRBV7-3

DNA: TGTGCCAGCAGCTTGGCAAGGGTGGGAGGCTACACCTTC
CDR3: CASSLARVGGYTF
J: TRBJ1-2
D: NA
size: NA
V: TRBV7-9

DNA: TGTGCCAGCAGTCCAAACCGGACACCTTACTTC
CDR3: CASSPNRTPYF
J: TRBJ1-2
D: NA
size: few
V: TRBV28

DNA: TGTGCCTGGAGTGTACGTCGTGCAAACACCATATATTTT
CDR3: CAWSVRRANTIYF
J: TRBJ1-3
D: NA
size: NA
V: TRBV30

DNA: TGTGCCAGCAGCATCAACTATGGCTACACCTTC
CDR3: CASSINYGYTF
J: TRBJ1-2
D: NA
size: NA
V: TRBV7-9

DNA: TGCAGCGTCCCACGTCCACAGAACACTGAAGCTTTCTTT
CDR3: CSVPRPQNTEAFF
J: TRBJ1-1
D: NA
size: NA
V: TRBV29-1

DNA: TGTGCCAGCAGCTTAGGCCGGGGAGGAGGTGGCTACACCTTC
CDR3: CASSLGRGGGGYTF
J: TRBJ1-2
D: NA
size: NA
V: TRBV13

DNA: TGCAGCGTTATGGGGAACACTGAAGCTTTCTTT
CDR3: CSVMGNTEAFF
J: TRBJ1-1
D: NA
size: NA
V: TRBV29-1

DNA: TGTGCCAGCAGGCGGGGAGAAGAGACCCAGTACTTC
CDR3: CASRRGEETQYF
J: TRBJ2-5
D: NA
size: NA
V: TRBV7-9

DNA: TGCGCCAGCAGCCAAGATACGGCAGGGAAAGGGAATGAGCAGTTCTTC
CDR3: CASSQDTAGKGNEQFF
J: TRBJ2-1
D: NA
size: NA
V: TRBV4-3

DNA: TGTGCCTGGAGTGGGCTAGCGGGAGGAGCCTACAATGAGCAGTTCTTC
CDR3: CAWSGLAGGAYNEQFF
J: TRBJ2-1
D: TRBD2
size: NA
V: TRBV30

DNA: TGCAGCGTTGCCTCCTCGACAGGGACAACCCTTACCGGGGAGCTGTTTTTT
CDR3: CSVASSTGTTLTGELFF
J: TRBJ2-2
D: TRBD1
size: NA
V: TRBV29-1

DNA: TGCGCCAGCAGCTTAAGCTTGGAGACCCAGTACTTC
CDR3: CASSLSLETQYF
J: TRBJ2-5
D: NA
size: NA
V: TRBV5-1

DNA: TGTGCCAGCAGCCATAATCAGCCCCAGCATTTT
CDR3: CASSHNQPQHF
J: TRBJ1-5
D: NA
size: few
V: TRBV9

DNA: TGCAGCGTTGGGACAGGCCAGGGCGAGCAGTACTTC
CDR3: CSVGTGQGEQYF
J: TRBJ2-7
D: TRBD1
size: NA
V: TRBV29-1

DNA: TGTGCCAGCAGTTTAAACCTCCAGCAGTTCTTC
CDR3: CASSLNLQQFF
J: TRBJ2-1
D: NA
size: few
V: TRBV28

DNA: TGCAGCGCCGGAGGACTAGCGGGAGCAGAGACCCAGTACTTC
CDR3: CSAGGLAGAETQYF
J: TRBJ2-5
D: TRBD2
size: NA
V: TRBV29-1

DNA: TGCGCCAGCAGTCGTACCAACAGGGGGATCCAAGAGACCCAGTACTTC
CDR3: CASSRTNRGIQETQYF
J: TRBJ2-5
D: TRBD1
size: NA
V: TRBV23-1

DNA: TGTGCCAGCAGCCCCCGTATGGTAGCCAAAAACATTCAGTACTTC
CDR3: CASSPRMVAKNIQYF
J: TRBJ2-4
D: NA
size: NA
V: TRBV28

DNA: TGTGCCAGCAGCTCTGGAAACACCATATATTTT
CDR3: CASSSGNTIYF
J: TRBJ1-3
D: NA
size: NA
V: TRBV7-2

DNA: TGTGCCTGGACCTCCCGACGCGAGCAGTACTTC
CDR3: CAWTSRREQYF
J: TRBJ2-7
D: NA
size: few
V: TRBV30

DNA: TGTGCCTGGAGTGTACCGCCGAGGGGTCAGCCCCAGCATTTT
CDR3: CAWSVPPRGQPQHF
J: TRBJ1-5
D: NA
size: NA
V: TRBV30

DNA: TGCAGCGTTGGAGACACCTACACTGAAGCTTTCTTT
CDR3: CSVGDTYTEAFF
J: TRBJ1-1
D: NA
size: NA
V: TRBV29-1

DNA: TGCAGCGTTGAAGATAGGGGGCGGGTCGGAGAGACCCAGTACTTC
CDR3: CSVEDRGRVGETQYF
J: TRBJ2-5
D: TRBD1
size: few
V: TRBV29-1

DNA: TGCAGCGTTGGCGACAGCGCCTATGGCTACACCTTC
CDR3: CSVGDSAYGYTF
J: TRBJ1-2
D: NA
size: few
V: TRBV29-1

DNA: TGTGCCTGGAGTCGGAGCTCCTACAATGAGCAGTTCTTC
CDR3: CAWSRSSYNEQFF
J: TRBJ2-1
D: NA
size: once
V: TRBV30

DNA: TGCAGCGTTTCTGGGACTAGCGGGAAAAGCACAGATACGCAGTATTTT
CDR3: CSVSGTSGKSTDTQYF
J: TRBJ2-3
D: TRBD2
size: NA
V: TRBV29-1

DNA: TGTGCCAGCAGTGGGACAGGGGGCACGGAGACCCAGTACTTC
CDR3: CASSGTGGTETQYF
J: TRBJ2-5
D: TRBD1
size: NA
V: TRBV2

DNA: TGTGCCAGCAGCTTAGATCGGGCTCAGCCCCAGCATTTT
CDR3: CASSLDRAQPQHF
J: TRBJ1-5
D: NA
size: few
V: TRBV11-2

DNA: TGTGCCAACCCCAACCGAGACAGCCAAGAGACCCAGTACTTC
CDR3: CANPNRDSQETQYF
J: TRBJ2-5
D: NA
size: NA
V: TRBV27

DNA: TGTGCCTACAGACTAGCGGGAAGCAATGAGCAGTTCTTC
CDR3: CAYRLAGSNEQFF
J: TRBJ2-1
D: TRBD2
size: NA
V: TRBV30

DNA: TGCGCCAGCAGCTCGCAACAGGGTTGGAATGAGCAGTTCTTC
CDR3: CASSSQQGWNEQFF
J: TRBJ2-1
D: NA
size: NA
V: TRBV5-1

DNA: TGTGCCAGCAGCTTAGAATTAATCGCTGGCTACACCTTC
CDR3: CASSLELIAGYTF
J: TRBJ1-2
D: NA
size: NA
V: TRBV7-2

DNA: TGTGCCAGCAGCTCTTCCTCTGGGGCCAACGTCCTGACTTTC
CDR3: CASSSSSGANVLTF
J: TRBJ2-6
D: NA
size: NA
V: TRBV5-6

DNA: TGTGCCAGCAGCTTAGTTGGGAGAAAAGCTTTCTTT
CDR3: CASSLVGRKAFF
J: TRBJ1-1
D: NA
size: few
V: TRBV7-2

DNA: TGCGCCAGCAGACCGACTAGCGGGGGCCGAGAGACCCAGTACTTC
CDR3: CASRPTSGGRETQYF
J: TRBJ2-5
D: TRBD2
size: NA
V: TRBV23-1

DNA: TGCGCCAGCAGCTTATACGCAGGCGATATCTACGAGCAGTACTTC
CDR3: CASSLYAGDIYEQYF
J: TRBJ2-7
D: NA
size: NA
V: TRBV5-1